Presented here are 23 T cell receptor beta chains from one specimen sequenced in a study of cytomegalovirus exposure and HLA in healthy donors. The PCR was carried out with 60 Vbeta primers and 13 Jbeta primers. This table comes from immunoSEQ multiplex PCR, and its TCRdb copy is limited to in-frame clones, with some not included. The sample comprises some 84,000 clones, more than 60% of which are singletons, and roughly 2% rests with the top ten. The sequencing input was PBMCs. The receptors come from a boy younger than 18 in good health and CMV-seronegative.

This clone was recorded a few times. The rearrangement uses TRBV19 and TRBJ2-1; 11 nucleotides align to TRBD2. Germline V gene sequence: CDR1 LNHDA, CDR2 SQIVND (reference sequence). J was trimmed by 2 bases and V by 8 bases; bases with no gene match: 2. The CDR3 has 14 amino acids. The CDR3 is CASGSGGAYNEQFF. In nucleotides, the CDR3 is TGTGCCAGTGGTAGCGGGGGGGCCTACAATGAGCAGTTCTTC.

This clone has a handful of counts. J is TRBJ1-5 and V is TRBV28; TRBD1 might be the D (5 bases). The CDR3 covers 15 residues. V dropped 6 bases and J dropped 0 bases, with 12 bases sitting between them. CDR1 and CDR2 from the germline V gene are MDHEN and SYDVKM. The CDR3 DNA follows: TGTGCCAGCAGCCCAGGGATTAATAGCAATCAGCCCCAGCATTTT. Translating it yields CASSPGINSNQPQHF.

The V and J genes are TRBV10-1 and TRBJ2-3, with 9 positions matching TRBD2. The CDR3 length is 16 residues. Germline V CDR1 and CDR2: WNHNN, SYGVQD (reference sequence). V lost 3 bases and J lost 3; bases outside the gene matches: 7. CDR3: CASSDRSGGGTDTQYF. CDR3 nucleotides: TGCGCCAGCAGTGATCGTAGCGGGGGAGGGACAGATACGCAGTATTTT.

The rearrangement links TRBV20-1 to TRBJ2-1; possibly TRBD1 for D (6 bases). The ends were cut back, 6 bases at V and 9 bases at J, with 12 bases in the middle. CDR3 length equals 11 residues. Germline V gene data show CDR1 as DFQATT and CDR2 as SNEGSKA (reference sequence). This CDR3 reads CSAWWGLEQFF. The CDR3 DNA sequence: TGCAGTGCGTGGTGGGGGCTTGAGCAGTTCTTC.

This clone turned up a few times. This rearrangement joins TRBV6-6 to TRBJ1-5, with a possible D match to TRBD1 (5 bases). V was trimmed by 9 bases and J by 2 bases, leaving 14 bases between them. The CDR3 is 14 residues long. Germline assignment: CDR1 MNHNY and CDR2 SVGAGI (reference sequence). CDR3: CASTDKRGNQPQHF. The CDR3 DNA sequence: TGTGCCAGTACGGACAAAAGGGGCAATCAGCCCCAGCATTTT.

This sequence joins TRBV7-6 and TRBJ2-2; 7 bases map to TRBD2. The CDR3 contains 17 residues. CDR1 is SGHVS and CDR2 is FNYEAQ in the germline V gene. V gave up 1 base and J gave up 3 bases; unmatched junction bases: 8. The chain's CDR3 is CASSLDLILADTGELFF. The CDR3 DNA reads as TGTGCCAGCAGCTTAGATCTCATCCTAGCGGACACCGGGGAGCTGTTTTTT. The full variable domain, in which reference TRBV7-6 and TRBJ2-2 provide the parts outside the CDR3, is GAGVSQSPRYKVTKRGQDVALRCDPISGHVSLYWYRQALGQGPEFLTYFNYEAQQDKSGLPNDRFSAERPEGSISTLTIQRTEQRDSAMYRCASSLDLILADTGELFFGEGSRLTVL.

Written as DNA, the CDR3 is TGTGCCAGCCTAGGGAGGACAGATACGCAGTATTTT. Translating gives CASLGRTDTQYF. The V call is TRBV6-1, the J call TRBJ2-3; D is possibly TRBD2 (6 bases). The CDR3 runs to 12 residues. The germline V gene has CDR1 MNHNS and CDR2 SASEGT. Trimming took off 8 bases at V and 3 bases at J, with 9 bases between the two ends.

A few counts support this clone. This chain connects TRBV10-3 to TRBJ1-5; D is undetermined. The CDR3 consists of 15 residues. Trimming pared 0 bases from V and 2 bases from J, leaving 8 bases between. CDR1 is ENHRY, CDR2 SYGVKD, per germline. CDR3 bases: TGTGCCATCAGTGAGTCCTCTCCGGGCAATCAGCCCCAGCATTTT. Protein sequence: CAISESSPGNQPQHF.

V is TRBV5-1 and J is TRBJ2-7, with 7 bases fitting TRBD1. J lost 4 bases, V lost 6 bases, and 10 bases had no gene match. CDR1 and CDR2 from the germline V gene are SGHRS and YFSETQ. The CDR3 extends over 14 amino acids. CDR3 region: CASTPRDRAYEQYF. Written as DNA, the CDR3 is TGCGCCAGCACCCCTCGAGACAGGGCGTACGAGCAGTACTTC.

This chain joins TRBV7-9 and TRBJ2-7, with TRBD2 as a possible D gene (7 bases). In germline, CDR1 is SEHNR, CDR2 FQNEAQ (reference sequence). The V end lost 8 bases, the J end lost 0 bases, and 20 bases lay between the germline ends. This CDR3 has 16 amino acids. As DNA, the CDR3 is TGTGCCAGCTCCAACCACGAGGGGGGGACCTCCTACGAGCAGTACTTC. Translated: CASSNHEGGTSYEQYF.

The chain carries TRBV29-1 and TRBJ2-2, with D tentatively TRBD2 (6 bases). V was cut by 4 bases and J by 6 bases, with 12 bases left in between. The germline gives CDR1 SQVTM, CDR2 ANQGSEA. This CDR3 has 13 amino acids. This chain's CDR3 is CSVAGSSAGELFF. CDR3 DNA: TGCAGCGTTGCCGGCTCTAGCGCCGGGGAGCTGTTTTTT.

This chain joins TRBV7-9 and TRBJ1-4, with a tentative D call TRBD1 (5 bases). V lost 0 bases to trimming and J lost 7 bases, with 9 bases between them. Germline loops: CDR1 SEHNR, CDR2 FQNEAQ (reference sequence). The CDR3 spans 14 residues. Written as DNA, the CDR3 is TGTGCCAGCAGCTTAGCGGGGGGAGTTGAAAAACTGTTTTTT. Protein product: CASSLAGGVEKLFF.

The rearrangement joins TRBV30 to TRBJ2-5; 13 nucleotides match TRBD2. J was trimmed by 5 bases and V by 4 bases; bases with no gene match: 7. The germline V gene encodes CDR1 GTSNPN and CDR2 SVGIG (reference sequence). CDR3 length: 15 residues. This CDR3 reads CAWNRLAGGKETQYF. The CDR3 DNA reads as TGTGCCTGGAATAGACTAGCGGGGGGTAAGGAGACCCAGTACTTC.

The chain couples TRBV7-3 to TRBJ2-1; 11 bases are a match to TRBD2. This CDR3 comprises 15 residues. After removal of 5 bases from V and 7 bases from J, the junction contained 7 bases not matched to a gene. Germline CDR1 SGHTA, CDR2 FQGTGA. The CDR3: CASSPGTSGGNEQFF. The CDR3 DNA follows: TGTGCCAGCAGCCCCGGGACTAGCGGTGGGAATGAGCAGTTCTTC.

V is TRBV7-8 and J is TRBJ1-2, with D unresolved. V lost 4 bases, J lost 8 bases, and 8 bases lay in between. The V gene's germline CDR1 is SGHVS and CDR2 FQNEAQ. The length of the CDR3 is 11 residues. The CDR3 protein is CASSSAEGYTF. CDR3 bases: TGTGCCAGCAGCTCCGCCGAGGGCTACACCTTC.

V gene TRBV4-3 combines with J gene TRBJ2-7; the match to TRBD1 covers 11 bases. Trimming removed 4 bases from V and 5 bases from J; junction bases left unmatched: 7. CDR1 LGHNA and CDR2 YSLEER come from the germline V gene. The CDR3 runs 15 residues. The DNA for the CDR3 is TGCGCCAGCAGCCCGAGGCGGACAGGGGGCAACGAGCAGTACTTC. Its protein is CASSPRRTGGNEQYF.

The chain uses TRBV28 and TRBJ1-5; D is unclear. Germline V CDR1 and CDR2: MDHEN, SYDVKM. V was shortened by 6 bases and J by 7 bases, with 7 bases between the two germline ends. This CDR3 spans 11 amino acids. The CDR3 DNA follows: TGTGCCAGCAGGAAACAGCAGCCCCAGCATTTT. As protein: CASRKQQPQHF.

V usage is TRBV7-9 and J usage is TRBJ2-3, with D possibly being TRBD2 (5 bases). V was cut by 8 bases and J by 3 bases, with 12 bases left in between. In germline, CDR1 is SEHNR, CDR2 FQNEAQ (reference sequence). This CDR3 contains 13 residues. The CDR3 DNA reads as TGTGCCAGCGGGATTAGAGGGACAGATACGCAGTATTTT. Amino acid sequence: CASGIRGTDTQYF. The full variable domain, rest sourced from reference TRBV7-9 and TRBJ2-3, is DTGVSQNPRHKITKRGQNVTFRCDPISEHNRLYWYRQTLGQGPEFLTYFQNEAQLEKSRLLSDRFSAERPKGSFSTLEIQRTEQGDSAMYLCASGIRGTDTQYFGPGTRLTVL.

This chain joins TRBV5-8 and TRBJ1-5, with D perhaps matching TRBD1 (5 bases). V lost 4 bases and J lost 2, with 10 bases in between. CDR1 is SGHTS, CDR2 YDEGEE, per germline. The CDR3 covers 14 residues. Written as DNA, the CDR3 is TGTGCCAGCAGCCACGGGGGGGGCAATCAGCCCCAGCATTTT. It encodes CASSHGGGNQPQHF.

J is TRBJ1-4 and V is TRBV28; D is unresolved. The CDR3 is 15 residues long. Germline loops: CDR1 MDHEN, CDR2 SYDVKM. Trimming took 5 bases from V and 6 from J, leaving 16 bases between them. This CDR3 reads CASSPREGADEKLFF. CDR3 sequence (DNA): TGTGCCAGCAGTCCGCGGGAAGGAGCTGATGAAAAACTGTTTTTT.

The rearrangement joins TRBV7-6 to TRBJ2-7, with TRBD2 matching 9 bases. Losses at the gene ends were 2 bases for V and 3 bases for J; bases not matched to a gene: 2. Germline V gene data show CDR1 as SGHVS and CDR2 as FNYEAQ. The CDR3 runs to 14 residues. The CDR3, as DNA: TGTGCCAGCAGCTTATATAGCGGGGGCTACGAGCAGTACTTC. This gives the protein CASSLYSGGYEQYF. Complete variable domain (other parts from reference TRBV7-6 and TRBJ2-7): GAGVSQSPRYKVTKRGQDVALRCDPISGHVSLYWYRQALGQGPEFLTYFNYEAQQDKSGLPNDRFSAERPEGSISTLTIQRTEQRDSAMYRCASSLYSGGYEQYFGPGTRLTVT.

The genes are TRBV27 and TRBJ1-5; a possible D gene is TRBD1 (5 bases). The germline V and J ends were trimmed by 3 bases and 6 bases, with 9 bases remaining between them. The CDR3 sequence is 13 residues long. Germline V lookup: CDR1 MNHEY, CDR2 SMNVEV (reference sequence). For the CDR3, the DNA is TGTGCCAGCAGTTTTACAGGATCTCAGCCCCAGCATTTT. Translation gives CASSFTGSQPQHF.

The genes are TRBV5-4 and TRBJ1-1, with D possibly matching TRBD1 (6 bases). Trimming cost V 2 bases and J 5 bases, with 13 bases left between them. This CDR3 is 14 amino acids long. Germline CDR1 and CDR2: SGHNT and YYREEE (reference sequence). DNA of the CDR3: TGTGCCAGCAGCTTAAGATTAGGGGGTACTGAAGCTTTCTTT. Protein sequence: CASSLRLGGTEAFF.